The 18 T cell receptor beta chains presented below share a single source sample, sequenced in a study of regulatory T cells in long-lasting Graves disease. Through Arm-PCR of CDR3 regions and iRepertoire HTBI primers, TCR beta libraries were built. TCRdb called the multiplex PCR reads again in MiXCR, with one record for every CDR3 protein. The sample holds approximately 690,000 distinct CDR3 sequences; roughly 30% are singletons and the top ten take 40% to 50%. Time point in this sample: persistent/refractory GD, antithyroid drugs over 5 years with positive TRAb. PBMC-derived RNA was used for the TCR library. This material consisted of peripheral blood mononuclear cells (PBMCs), taken when the disease was refractory, from a patient treated with antithyroid drugs. Source of these receptors: a female donor with Graves disease.

The chain employs TRBV7-9 and TRBJ1-5; 9 positions agree with TRBD1. The CDR3 covers 15 residues. Germline CDR1 and CDR2: SEHNR and FQNEAQ (reference sequence). Trimming took 0 bases from V and 6 from J; bases not matched to a gene: 3. CDR3 nucleotides: TGTGCCAGCAGCTTAGCTACAGGGGGCTTTCAGCCCCAGCATTTT. This sequence encodes CASSLATGGFQPQHF.

The genes are TRBV7-9 and TRBJ2-5, with 7 bases aligning to TRBD2. CDR3 size: 16 residues. The germline gives CDR1 SEHNR, CDR2 FQNEAQ (reference sequence). J lost 4 bases, V lost 5 bases, and 13 bases had no gene match. CDR3 sequence (DNA): TGTGCCAGCAGCCCGGGTAGTGCGGGAGAACCAGAGACCCAGTACTTC. This encodes CASSPGSAGEPETQYF.

The V and J genes are TRBV28 and TRBJ1-1; D call uncertain. Germline values: CDR1 MDHEN, CDR2 SYDVKM. Trimming removed 6 bases at V and 2 bases at J, with 10 bases between. CDR3 size: 13 residues. The CDR3 DNA reads TGTGCCAGCAGGAGGATGGATAACACTGAAGCTTTCTTT. Translation gives CASRRMDNTEAFF.

This clonotype was found once. The gene calls are TRBV5-4 and TRBJ1-6; D is undetermined. Germline loops: CDR1 SGHNT, CDR2 YYREEE (reference sequence). The CDR3 is 14 residues long. Trimming took off 4 bases at V and 10 bases at J, with 15 bases between the two ends. Here the CDR3 DNA reads TGTGCCAGCAGCCTCGCAGGAGCCGCATCACCCCTCCACTTT. It yields the protein CASSLAGAASPLHF.

The chain joins TRBV7-2 to TRBJ2-7, with TRBD1 as a possible D gene (5 bases). This CDR3 region has 15 residues. V lost 1 base and J lost 5, with 15 bases in between. In germline, CDR1 is SGHTA, CDR2 FQGNSA. In DNA form, the CDR3 reads TGTGCCAGCAGCTTAGTCCAGGGCGTTGTTAACGAGCAGTACTTC. Its protein product is CASSLVQGVVNEQYF.

The rearrangement uses TRBV20-1 and TRBJ1-5, with D hard to call. V dropped 3 bases and J dropped 4 bases, with 10 bases sitting between them. Germline V gives CDR1 DFQATT, CDR2 SNEGSKA (reference sequence). CDR3 length: 13 residues. CDR3 residues: CSASGGQNQPQHF. The CDR3 coding sequence is TGCAGTGCTAGCGGAGGGCAAAATCAGCCCCAGCATTTT.

This clonotype was detected only a few times. A much larger clone differs by one base, so this may be a read error. The chain has TRBV6-1 and TRBJ1-5; weak D call: TRBD1 (5 bases). Trimming removed 8 bases from V and 2 bases from J, with 7 bases in between. This CDR3 region has 12 residues. Germline values: CDR1 MNHNS, CDR2 SASEGT. The CDR3 region has the DNA TGTGCCAGCCAGACAGGCAATCAGCCCCAGCATTTT. Encoded protein: CASQTGNQPQHF.

This clonotype appeared once. This chain uses TRBV7-2 with TRBJ2-1; 7 bases map to TRBD2. From germline, CDR1 is SGHTA and CDR2 FQGNSA. CDR3 length: 14 amino acids. V shed 1 base, J shed 6 bases, and the junction held 3 bases outside the gene matches. This CDR3 reads CASSLVASGNEQFF. DNA for the CDR3: TGTGCCAGCAGCTTAGTCGCTAGCGGCAATGAGCAGTTCTTC.

This chain links TRBV7-3 with TRBJ2-1; 9 nucleotides align to TRBD2. With 5 bases clipped from V and 4 bases from J, the junction kept 9 bases outside the gene matches. The CDR3 extends over 16 amino acids. CDR1 is SGHTA and CDR2 is FQGTGA in the germline V gene. The CDR3 nucleotides read TGTGCCAGCAGCCCAACCGGGACTAGCAGGTACAATGAGCAGTTCTTC. Protein sequence: CASSPTGTSRYNEQFF.

This clonotype came up a few times. The V gene is TRBV5-1, the J gene TRBJ1-1; no clear D. Germline V gene data show CDR1 as SGHRS and CDR2 as YFSETQ. V lost 1 base and J lost 0, with 13 bases in between. CDR3 size: 16 residues. CDR3: CASSLRGESMNTEAFF. DNA of the CDR3: TGCGCCAGCAGCTTGCGTGGAGAGAGTATGAACACTGAAGCTTTCTTT.

This rearrangement joins TRBV6-9 to TRBJ2-7, with D perhaps TRBD1 or TRBD2 (5 bases each). The CDR3 runs 16 residues. V lost 3 bases to trimming and J lost 5 bases, with 20 bases between them. Germline V gene sequence: CDR1 MNHGY, CDR2 SVAAGI. The CDR3 DNA follows: TGTGCCAGCAGTTACGTGTCCAGGGCAAAGGAGGACGAGCAGTACTTC. It specifies CASSYVSRAKEDEQYF.

Worth noting for this clonotype: The conserved phenylalanine or tryptophan is not found at the CDR3 terminus, so this likely reflects a read error. The limits of the CDR3 on the DNA are not certain, so only TCRdb's listed CDR3 is given. This chain uses TRBV14 with TRBJ2-7; TRBD1, the D gene given by the table, was not confirmed from the DNA. The germline V gene encodes CDR1 SGHDN and CDR2 FVKESK. The CDR3 is made up of 15 amino acids, end residues included. The CDR3 sequence is CASSQEKELRIPLDL.

There are a few counts of this clonotype. V usage is TRBV7-9 and J usage is TRBJ2-7, with a possible D match to TRBD2 (6 bases). The CDR3 extends over 15 amino acids. Germline V gene sequence: CDR1 SEHNR, CDR2 FQNEAQ (reference sequence). The V end lost 4 bases, the J end lost 0 bases, and 13 bases lay between the germline ends. The CDR3 here is CASSSGSNPSYEQYF. CDR3 bases: TGTGCCAGCAGCTCCGGGAGTAATCCCTCCTACGAGCAGTACTTC.

The chain uses TRBV11-2 and TRBJ1-4; 7 bases are a match to TRBD1. Germline V gives CDR1 SGHAT, CDR2 FQNNGV. V gave up 5 bases and J gave up 8 bases; unmatched junction bases: 8. The CDR3 has 14 amino acids. CDR3 amino acids: CASSRGGASEKLFF. The CDR3 DNA is TGTGCCAGCAGCCGAGGGGGCGCCTCAGAAAAACTGTTTTTT.

The rearrangement links TRBV6-2 or TRBV6-3 to TRBJ2-7; 8 positions agree with TRBD2. V shed 0 bases, J shed 2 bases, and the junction held 3 bases outside the gene matches. CDR3 length: 15 residues. Germline V gene data show CDR1 as MNHEY and CDR2 as SVGEGT. CDR3 coding DNA: TGTGCCAGCAGTTACTCTAGCGGGGCCACCTACGAGCAGTACTTC. Translated: CASSYSSGATYEQYF.

The V call is TRBV30, the J call TRBJ1-3; D possibly corresponds to TRBD1 (5 bases). Trimming left V 5 bases short and J 4 bases short, with 18 bases between. The germline V gene has CDR1 GTSNPN and CDR2 SVGIG (reference sequence). The CDR3 is 15 amino acids. The CDR3 bases are TGTGCCTGGTGCCCCTCCGGGGCGGTCGGAAACACCATATATTTT. Translated, it gives CAWCPSGAVGNTIYF.

This clonotype was seen repeatedly, ten times or more. The chain employs TRBV2 and TRBJ1-2; maybe TRBD1 (6 bases). This CDR3 comprises 13 residues. Germline values: CDR1 SNHLY, CDR2 FYNNEI. Trimming shortened V by 4 bases and J by 8 bases, and 14 bases separated the two germline ends. This CDR3 reads CASSVWQGNGYTF. The CDR3 DNA is TGTGCCAGCAGTGTTTGGCAGGGGAACGGCTACACCTTC.

The chain links TRBV20-1 to TRBJ1-5; no reliable D call. The CDR3 totals 13 residues. The germline V gene has CDR1 DFQATT and CDR2 SNEGSKA (reference sequence). V was pared by 3 bases and J by 4 bases, with 10 bases between. The CDR3 here is CSASREWNQPQHF. CDR3 sequence (DNA): TGCAGTGCTAGTAGGGAGTGGAATCAGCCCCAGCATTTT.